The source of this T cell receptor (beta chain) is a study of T cell clusters in autoimmune cytopenias. Overall study results and limits: Physiological T cell clusters of healthy donors were apparently absent in primary autoimmune cytopenia patients. The T cell clusters were defined only in silico, without experimental functional validation. The cluster-lack signature was not seen for secondary cytopenia versus chronic lymphocytic leukemia. TRB repertoire shifts in secondary cytopenia and chronic lymphocytic leukemia mostly reflected lymphoma, not autoimmunity.

According to its frequency, this clonotype is medium-sized. Its antigen is as yet unknown. This CDR3 comprises 15 residues. The germline V gene encodes CDR1 SGHAT and CDR2 FQNNGV. TRB was amplified by touch-down multiplex PCR, primer pools A and B combined. TCRdb re-called the multiplex PCR reads, yielding one record per CDR3 amino acid sequence without DNA. The sample's table shows 4,900 or so distinct CDR3 sequences. TRB was amplified from about 250 ng of peripheral blood genomic DNA per sample. The receptor was isolated from a human donor with an autoimmune cytopenia or autoimmune hepatitis (not recorded which). This chain uses TRBV11-2 with TRBJ2-7; TCRdb outputs TRBD2, but without DNA this stays unchecked. The sequencing input was peripheral blood. The chain's CDR3 is CASSPHLAGGYEQYF.